The 7 T cell receptor beta chains reported below all come from one sample, sequenced in a study of radiotherapy plus CTLA-4 blockade in lung cancer. Some clones are missing from TCRdb's copy, which holds only in-frame ones; the method was immunoSEQ multiplex PCR. The profile shows tens of thousands of clones, approximately 76% of them singletons. The source was peripheral blood, collected from a patient treated with radiotherapy plus ipilimumab. The receptors here all came from a human donor with non-small cell lung cancer who had a complete response to radiotherapy plus ipilimumab.

The chain carries TRBV2 and TRBJ2-3; 8 bases agree with TRBD1. Germline V CDR1 and CDR2: SNHLY, FYNNEI. The CDR3 is 16 residues long. V was pared by 4 bases and J by 0 bases, with 6 bases of the junction left unmatched. CDR3 sequence: CASSAGTGPSTDTQYF. In DNA, the CDR3 is TGTGCCAGCAGTGCTGGGACAGGTCCTAGCACAGATACGCAGTATTTT.

This clone was found a few times. This chain connects TRBV11-2 to TRBJ1-1, with D uncertain. The length of the CDR3 is 17 residues. The germline V and J ends were trimmed by 1 base and 0 bases, with 15 bases remaining between them. The V gene's germline CDR1 is SGHAT and CDR2 FQNNGV. The CDR3 spells CASSLAFWRRLNTEAFF. DNA of the CDR3: TGTGCCAGCAGCTTAGCCTTTTGGCGCAGGCTGAACACTGAAGCTTTCTTT.

The chain combines TRBV7-2 with TRBJ1-2; TRBD1 aligns across 7 bases. The CDR3 is 14 amino acids. V lost 1 base and J lost 5; bases outside the gene matches: 4. Per germline, CDR1 SGHTA and CDR2 FQGNSA. CDR3 amino acids: CASSLVTGDYGYTF. CDR3 in DNA: TGTGCCAGCAGCTTAGTTACAGGGGATTATGGCTACACCTTC. Variable domain in full (rest from reference TRBV7-2 and TRBJ1-2): GAGVSQSPSNKVTEKGKDVELRCDPISGHTALYWYRQSLGQGLEFLIYFQGNSAPDKSGLPSDRFSAERTGGSVSTLTIQRTQQEDSAVYLCASSLVTGDYGYTFGSGTRLTVV.

The CDR3 loop is CASSSLPGNEQFF. In DNA, the CDR3 is TGTGCCAGCAGCTCCCTTCCGGGGAATGAGCAGTTCTTC. The gene calls are TRBV7-2 and TRBJ2-1, with D perhaps matching TRBD2 (5 bases). CDR3 length: 13 residues. Germline V gene sequence: CDR1 SGHTA, CDR2 FQGNSA. V was shortened by 4 bases and J by 7 bases, with 11 bases between the two germline ends. Based on the CDR3 plus reference TRBV7-2 and TRBJ2-1, the full variable domain is GAGVSQSPSNKVTEKGKDVELRCDPISGHTALYWYRQSLGQGLEFLIYFQGNSAPDKSGLPSDRFSAERTGGSVSTLTIQRTQQEDSAVYLCASSSLPGNEQFFGPGTRLTVL.

The genes are TRBV4-1 and TRBJ1-2, with D unresolved. Per the germline V gene, CDR1 is MGHRA and CDR2 is YSYEKL. V lost 4 bases, J lost 2 bases, and 8 bases lay in between. This CDR3 is built from 13 residues. The CDR3 DNA sequence: TGCGCCAGCAGCCCCGCCGGGAACTATGGCTACACCTTC. Residues: CASSPAGNYGYTF.

The chain couples TRBV9 to TRBJ2-2; maybe TRBD2 (5 bases). Trimming removed 0 bases from V and 7 bases from J, with 13 bases in between. The germline CDR1 and CDR2 sequences are SGDLS and YYNGEE. The CDR3 is made up of 15 amino acids. This CDR3 is CASSVGLAFFGELFF. The CDR3 nucleotides read TGTGCCAGCAGCGTAGGGCTAGCTTTTTTCGGGGAGCTGTTTTTT. Full variable domain (outside the CDR3, taken from reference TRBV9 and TRBJ2-2): DSGVTQTPKHLITATGQRVTLRCSPRSGDLSVYWYQQSLDQGLQFLIQYYNGEERAKGNILERFSAQQFPDLHSELNLSSLELGDSALYFCASSVGLAFFGELFFGEGSRLTVL.

J is TRBJ2-7 and V is TRBV5-1; tentatively, D is TRBD1 (6 bases). This CDR3 is 17 amino acids long. Trimming shortened V by 1 base and J by 0 bases, and 17 bases separated the two germline ends. CDR1 SGHRS and CDR2 YFSETQ come from the germline V gene. The CDR3 nucleotides read TGCGCCAGCAGCTTGAGCAGGGGTAGCGATAGCTCCTACGAGCAGTACTTC. Amino acids: CASSLSRGSDSSYEQYF.